The 31 T cell receptor beta chains reported below all come from one sample, sequenced in a study of blood T cell repertoires in COVID-19. TCRdb keeps only in-frame clones here, not all; method: immunoSEQ multiplex PCR. The repertoire holds hundreds of thousands of clones, with about nine tenths as singletons. The sequenced sample was peripheral blood. The receptors stem from a woman aged 25 to 39 with active or convalescent COVID-19.

J is TRBJ2-1 and V is TRBV2; the D gene is possibly TRBD2 (5 bases). This CDR3 comprises 13 residues. V was clipped by 10 bases and J by 5 bases, with 15 bases between them. Germline CDR1 reads SNHLY; CDR2 reads FYNNEI. CDR3: CAIDLTTNNEQFF. Written as DNA, the CDR3 is TGTGCCATCGATTTGACTACCAACAATGAGCAGTTCTTC. Full variable domain (remainder filled in from reference TRBV2 and TRBJ2-1): EPEVTQTPSHQVTQMGQEVILRCVPISNHLYFYWYRQILGQKVEFLVSFYNNEISEKSEIFDDQFSVERPDGSNFTLKIRSTKLEDSAMYFCAIDLTTNNEQFFGPGTRLTVL.

The rearrangement links TRBV9 to TRBJ2-1; D perhaps matches TRBD1 (6 bases). In germline, CDR1 is SGDLS, CDR2 YYNGEE. Trimming took 0 bases from V and 7 from J, leaving 14 bases between them. This CDR3 has 15 residues. CDR3 loop: CASSVALIQGNEQFF. DNA for the CDR3: TGTGCCAGCAGCGTAGCGCTAATCCAGGGGAATGAGCAGTTCTTC.

The chain couples TRBV18 to TRBJ1-4; D possibly corresponds to TRBD1 (6 bases). V shed 4 bases and J shed 5 bases, with 17 bases lying between them. This CDR3 is built from 16 residues. The V gene's germline CDR1 is KGHSH and CDR2 LQKENI. CDR3 nucleotides: TGTGCCAGCTCACTAACCGAGCAGGGGATCAATGAAAAACTGTTTTTT. Its protein product is CASSLTEQGINEKLFF.

The gene calls are TRBV2 and TRBJ2-3, with a possible D match to TRBD1 (7 bases). From germline, CDR1 is SNHLY and CDR2 FYNNEI. The CDR3 length is 15 residues. V was shortened by 3 bases and J by 3 bases, with 13 bases between the two germline ends. CDR3 DNA: TGTGCCAGCAGTGAGCTACAGGGGAGGACAGATACGCAGTATTTT. It translates to CASSELQGRTDTQYF.

The V and J genes are TRBV6-1 and TRBJ2-1; maybe TRBD1 (5 bases). V gave up 2 bases and J gave up 1 base, with 12 bases separating them. CDR1 MNHNS and CDR2 SASEGT come from the germline V gene. CDR3 size: 16 residues. The CDR3 region has the DNA TGTGCCAGCAGTGAAAGGGGCGACACGTCCTACAATGAGCAGTTCTTC. Its translation: CASSERGDTSYNEQFF.

This chain joins TRBV25-1 and TRBJ1-1; D possibly corresponds to TRBD1 (5 bases). Germline CDR1 reads MGHDK; CDR2 reads SYGVNS. The CDR3 contains 14 residues. Trimming stripped 0 bases from V and 1 base from J, with 6 bases between. The CDR3, as DNA: TGTGCCAGCAGTGAATACCAGGGGAACACTGAAGCTTTCTTT. Translated, it gives CASSEYQGNTEAFF.

V is TRBV29-1 and J is TRBJ2-1, with D possibly being TRBD1 (6 bases). The CDR3 covers 14 residues. Germline V gene data show CDR1 as SQVTM and CDR2 as ANQGSEA. The V gene lost 3 bases and the J gene lost 8 bases, with 17 bases spanning the gap. The CDR3 sequence: CSVEGAMGADEQFF. The CDR3 DNA is TGCAGCGTTGAGGGGGCCATGGGGGCCGATGAGCAGTTCTTC.

The chain uses TRBV27 and TRBJ1-4; D gene unclear. Deletions cut 4 bases from V and 8 bases from J, with 5 bases between. The CDR3 totals 11 residues. Germline lookup yields CDR1 MNHEY and CDR2 SMNVEV (reference sequence). The chain's CDR3 is CASSSGEKLFF. The CDR3 nucleotides read TGTGCCAGCAGTTCCGGGGAAAAACTGTTTTTT.

This clone occurred once. The genes are TRBV6-5 and TRBJ2-5, with 8 bases lining up with TRBD2. The V gene end was trimmed by 0 bases and the J gene end by 1 base; junction bases not matched to a gene: 1. Germline V gene data show CDR1 as MNHEY and CDR2 as SVGAGI. The CDR3 totals 15 residues. The DNA of the CDR3 is TGTGCCAGCAGTTACTCAGGGACTAGCCAAGAGACCCAGTACTTC. Translation gives CASSYSGTSQETQYF.

The J gene is TRBJ1-1, the V gene TRBV29-1, with TRBD1 as a possible D gene (5 bases). Germline values: CDR1 SQVTM, CDR2 ANQGSEA. With 4 bases removed from V and 5 bases from J, the gap between germline ends came to 8 bases. The CDR3 runs 11 residues. The CDR3, as DNA: TGCAGCGTTGGTCAGGGTACTGAAGCTTTCTTT. Protein: CSVGQGTEAFF.

A single count supports this clone. The chain links TRBV19 to TRBJ1-3, with 7 bases matching TRBD1. The germline V gene encodes CDR1 LNHDA and CDR2 SQIVND (reference sequence). This CDR3 is 15 amino acids long. Trimming removed 5 bases from V and 2 bases from J; junction bases left unmatched: 6. The CDR3 DNA reads as TGTGCCAGTAGTCCAAGGACAGGTGCTGGAAACACCATATATTTT. Protein product: CASSPRTGAGNTIYF.

As regards this clone: The junction shows a germline mismatch at one end, possibly a read error. The CDR3, as DNA: TGCGCCAGCAGCCTCGGGACTAGCGGGATCTTC. Translation: CASSLGTSGIF. The genes are TRBV5-1 and TRBJ2-1; the match to TRBD2 covers 13 bases. The CDR3 totals 11 residues. Germline values: CDR1 SGHRS, CDR2 YFSETQ.

The V call is TRBV2, the J call TRBJ2-7, with 10 bases identical to TRBD2. Trimming cost V 6 bases and J 2 bases; bases outside gene matches: 13. The CDR3 length is 17 residues. From germline, CDR1 is SNHLY and CDR2 FYNNEI. As DNA, the CDR3 is TGTGCCAGCAGCCGGACTCTGACTAGCGGGCACACCTACGAGCAGTACTTC. This sequence encodes CASSRTLTSGHTYEQYF.

The V call is TRBV5-1, the J call TRBJ2-5; D is ambiguous. This CDR3 spans 15 amino acids. Germline V gene data show CDR1 as SGHRS and CDR2 as YFSETQ. The V end was cut by 2 bases, the J end by 3 bases, with 14 bases between. The CDR3, as DNA: TGCGCCAGCAGCTTTGGCAGAGGCAAAGAAGAGACCCAGTACTTC. Its protein product is CASSFGRGKEETQYF.

The J gene is TRBJ1-1, the V gene TRBV11-2; 10 bases map to TRBD1. This CDR3 region has 16 residues. CDR1 and CDR2 (germline): SGHAT, FQNNGV. The junction had 6 bases not matched to a gene; V was cut back by 5 bases and J by 0 bases. The chain's CDR3 is CASSRTGGRVNTEAFF. The CDR3, as DNA: TGTGCCAGCAGCCGGACAGGGGGGCGAGTGAACACTGAAGCTTTCTTT.

This clone was picked up one time. This chain uses TRBV5-4 with TRBJ2-5; the D gene is possibly TRBD2 (6 bases). V shed 4 bases and J shed 5 bases, with 21 bases lying between them. CDR1 and CDR2 (germline): SGHNT, YYREEE (reference sequence). This CDR3 spans 16 amino acids. CDR3 sequence reads: CASSPWRGPPGETQYF. The CDR3 DNA reads as TGTGCCAGCAGCCCCTGGCGGGGTCCTCCTGGGGAGACCCAGTACTTC.

This clone occurred once. The rearrangement uses TRBV5-1 and TRBJ2-3; 7 bases line up with TRBD2. The junction had 11 bases not matched to a gene; V was cut back by 7 bases and J by 3 bases. CDR1 and CDR2 (germline): SGHRS, YFSETQ. The CDR3 has 15 residues. The chain's CDR3 is CASQEAGVMTDTQYF. The CDR3 DNA is TGCGCCAGCCAAGAGGCGGGAGTGATGACAGATACGCAGTATTTT.

The rearrangement joins TRBV4-1 to TRBJ2-3; D may be TRBD2 (6 bases). Germline V gene data show CDR1 as MGHRA and CDR2 as YSYEKL. V was clipped by 4 bases and J by 5 bases, with 13 bases between them. This CDR3 spans 14 amino acids. DNA of the CDR3: TGCGCCAGCAGCCGCGGGGACGCCGTAGATACGCAGTATTTT. Protein: CASSRGDAVDTQYF.

The gene calls are TRBV18 and TRBJ2-7; 8 bases line up with TRBD2. The germline V gene has CDR1 KGHSH and CDR2 LQKENI. After removal of 5 bases from V and 5 bases from J, the junction contained 11 bases not matched to a gene. The CDR3 sequence is 15 residues long. DNA of the CDR3: TGTGCCAGCTCAGCGACACTAGCGGAGCATGACGAGCAGTACTTC. It encodes CASSATLAEHDEQYF. The full variable domain, with the rest looked up from reference TRBV18 and TRBJ2-7, is NAGVMQNPRHLVRRRGQEARLRCSPMKGHSHVYWYRQLPEEGLKFMVYLQKENIIDESGMPKERFSAEFPKEGPSILRIQQVVRGDSAAYFCASSATLAEHDEQYFGPGTRLTVT.

This clone has just one count. The rearrangement links TRBV19 to TRBJ1-1; TRBD1 might be the D (5 bases). Germline CDR1 is LNHDA and CDR2 is SQIVND (reference sequence). The CDR3 is 13 residues long. Trimming stripped 5 bases from V and 1 base from J, with 8 bases between. The CDR3 spells CASSADRNTEAFF. CDR3 nucleotide sequence: TGTGCCAGTAGTGCAGACAGGAACACTGAAGCTTTCTTT.

The chain joins TRBV5-1 to TRBJ2-5; 7 bases match TRBD1. This CDR3 is built from 15 residues. V lost 2 bases to trimming and J lost 3 bases; unmatched junction nucleotides: 7. Germline-derived CDR1 and CDR2 are SGHRS and YFSETQ. The CDR3 bases are TGCGCCAGCAGCTTAGGGGGCAGGACGGAAGAGACCCAGTACTTC. This sequence encodes CASSLGGRTEETQYF.

The genes are TRBV6-5 and TRBJ1-2, with TRBD1 identical over 10 bases. The CDR3 covers 14 residues. Germline CDR1 and CDR2: MNHEY and SVGAGI. The J segment lost 6 bases and the V segment lost 6 bases, leaving 7 bases of the junction unmatched. In nucleotides, the CDR3 is TGTGCCAGCAGGGCTCTGACAGGGGGCCATGGCTACACCTTC. This translates into CASRALTGGHGYTF.

This chain links TRBV5-1 with TRBJ2-6; 8 bases are shared with TRBD1. Germline V gene sequence: CDR1 SGHRS, CDR2 YFSETQ. V was clipped by 1 base and J by 0 bases; unmatched bases: 6. CDR3 length: 18 amino acids. The CDR3 coding sequence is TGCGCCAGCAGCTTGTACCAGGGGGCGATCTCTGGGGCCAACGTCCTGACTTTC. Translating it yields CASSLYQGAISGANVLTF.

The chain uses TRBV11-2 and TRBJ1-1, with a weak D call TRBD1 (5 bases). Trimming shortened V by 5 bases and J by 2 bases, and 15 bases separated the two germline ends. Germline CDR1 SGHAT, CDR2 FQNNGV. The CDR3 has 15 amino acids. The CDR3, as DNA: TGTGCCAGCAGCCCCATGGGGGGTAGCAACACTGAAGCTTTCTTT. Amino acid sequence: CASSPMGGSNTEAFF.

The gene calls are TRBV3-1 (or the pseudogene TRBV3-2) and TRBJ1-2; TRBD1 agrees at 8 bases. The CDR3 runs to 14 residues. With V trimmed by 0 bases and J by 7 bases, 4 bases remained unmatched. CDR1 and CDR2 (germline): LGHDT, YNNKEL (reference sequence). CDR3: CASSQDWGTGGYTF. The CDR3 DNA sequence: TGTGCCAGCAGCCAAGATTGGGGGACAGGTGGCTACACCTTC.

The chain joins TRBV25-1 to TRBJ1-1; 7 bases line up with TRBD1. Trimming at V came to 4 bases and at J to 7 bases, leaving 12 bases not matched to a gene. The CDR3 covers 15 residues. Germline loops: CDR1 MGHDK, CDR2 SYGVNS. The CDR3 sequence is CASSGKTGLIDEAFF. The CDR3 DNA reads TGTGCCAGCAGTGGAAAGACAGGGCTCATAGATGAAGCTTTCTTT.

This chain connects TRBV7-8 to TRBJ2-7, with D unresolved. Germline V gene data show CDR1 as SGHVS and CDR2 as FQNEAQ. Trimming shortened V by 5 bases and J by 5 bases, and 10 bases separated the two germline ends. The CDR3 runs 12 residues. DNA for the CDR3: TGTGCCAGCAGCACGACAATCCACGAGCAGTACTTC. It codes for CASSTTIHEQYF.

This sequence joins TRBV25-1 and TRBJ2-5, with D perhaps TRBD2 (5 bases). Germline V CDR1 and CDR2: MGHDK, SYGVNS. CDR3 length: 13 residues. Trimming pared 5 bases from V and 4 bases from J, leaving 11 bases between. The CDR3 region is CASSPLGLETQYF. The CDR3 DNA follows: TGTGCCAGCAGTCCACTAGGATTAGAGACCCAGTACTTC.

V and J are TRBV10-1 and TRBJ1-1; the D is unclear. CDR1 WNHNN and CDR2 SYGVQD come from the germline V gene (reference sequence). CDR3 length: 15 residues. V lost 3 bases and J lost 6, with 17 bases in between. The CDR3 DNA follows: TGCGCCAGCAGTGACGGTGGGCCAGCGGGAGCTGAAGCTTTCTTT. Amino acids: CASSDGGPAGAEAFF.

This chain links TRBV7-9 with TRBJ1-5; a weak D match, TRBD1 (6 bases). Looked up from germline, CDR1 is SEHNR and CDR2 is FQNEAQ (reference sequence). Trimming removed 5 bases from V and 4 bases from J, with 15 bases in between. The CDR3 spans 15 residues. CDR3 nucleotides: TGTGCCAGCAGCCCCTTGGACAGTCAGAATCAGCCCCAGCATTTT. This translates into CASSPLDSQNQPQHF.

This chain links TRBV4-2 with TRBJ2-3; unclear D gene. From germline, CDR1 is LGHNA and CDR2 YNFKEQ. This CDR3 comprises 15 residues. Between the trimmed V and J ends, which lost 2 bases and 4 bases, there was a span of 13 bases. The DNA for the CDR3 is TGTGCCAGCAGCCAATCTCGAGTAGTCGCAGATACGCAGTATTTT. It is translated as CASSQSRVVADTQYF.